Reported below is one T cell receptor beta chain. CDR1 is ENHRY, CDR2 SYGVKD, per germline. V lost 6 bases, J lost 0 bases, and 17 bases stayed unmatched. The CDR3 totals 19 residues. This specimen belongs to a study of long-term antiretroviral therapy in people with HIV. Study context: Initial samples were collected about a decade before the 2015 immediate-ART recommendation.

They ran version v3.0 of the immunoSEQ assay at survey level. Sequencing efforts were directed toward roughly 35,000-50,000 T-cell genomes per sample. Some clones are missing from TCRdb's copy, which holds only in-frame ones; the method was immunoSEQ multiplex PCR. The table lists 16,000 or so clones, more than 75% of them singletons. The sequence was obtained from a woman between 40 and 55 years old with HIV. This specimen consisted of unsorted PBMCs, obtained 0.5 years after starting antiretroviral therapy. The chain combines TRBV10-3 with TRBJ1-1, with TRBD1 identical over 9 bases. The DNA for the CDR3 is TGTGCCATCAGACCGGGACAGGGATGGGGTGGGGGCATGAACACTGAAGCTTTCTTT. Its protein product is CAIRPGQGWGGGMNTEAFF.